This T cell receptor beta chain was obtained from a study of cytomegalovirus exposure and HLA in healthy donors. Findings of the study overall: There were several of the most significant clusters that appeared linked to common viral pathogens in a later analysis.

The trim removed 4 bases at V and 2 bases at J, leaving 3 bases unmatched. This CDR3 contains 15 residues. CDR1 and CDR2 from the germline V gene are SGHDT and YYEEEE. All the people who gave samples were healthy bone marrow donors. As for this clone: What it recognizes is unknown.

Primers included in the PCR were 60 Vbeta and 13 Jbeta primers. Sequenced by immunoSEQ multiplex PCR; TCRdb stores in-frame clones only, minus some. This table holds under 150,000 clones, 65% to 85% found once. This TCR was sampled from a woman aged 18-29 years in good health and CMV-seronegative. The sample was PBMCs. This chain joins TRBV5-6 and TRBJ1-2, with 12 bases fitting TRBD1. The chain's CDR3 is CASSPGTGGNYGYTF. DNA for the CDR3: TGTGCCAGCAGCCCCGGGACAGGGGGCAACTATGGCTACACCTTC.